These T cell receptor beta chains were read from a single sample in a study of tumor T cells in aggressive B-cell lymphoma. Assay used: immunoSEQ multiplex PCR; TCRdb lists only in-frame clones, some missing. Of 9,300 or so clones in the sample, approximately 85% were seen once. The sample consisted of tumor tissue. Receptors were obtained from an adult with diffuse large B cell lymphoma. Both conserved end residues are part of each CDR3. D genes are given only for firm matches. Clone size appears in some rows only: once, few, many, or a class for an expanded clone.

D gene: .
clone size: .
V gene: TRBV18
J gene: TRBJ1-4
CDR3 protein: CASSREVGEKLFF
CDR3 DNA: TGTGCCAGCTCACGTGAGGTGGGTGAAAAATTGTTTTTT

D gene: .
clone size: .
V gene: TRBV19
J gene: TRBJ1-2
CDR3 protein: CASSITGRANYGYTF
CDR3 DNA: TGTGCCAGTAGTATTACAGGGAGGGCTAACTATGGCTACACCTTC

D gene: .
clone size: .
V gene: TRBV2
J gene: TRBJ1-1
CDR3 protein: CASSEAWGGTEAFF
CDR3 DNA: TGTGCCAGCAGTGAAGCTTGGGGGGGAACTGAAGCTTTCTTT

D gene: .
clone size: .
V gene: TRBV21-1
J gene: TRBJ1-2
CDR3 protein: CASSKVRRTSPHGYTF
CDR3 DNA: TGTGCCAGCAGCAAGGTAAGACGGACATCCCCCCATGGCTACACCTTC

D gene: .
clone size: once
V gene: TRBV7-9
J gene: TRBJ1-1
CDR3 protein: CASSLGQGSAFF
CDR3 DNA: TGTGCCAGCAGCTTAGGGCAGGGATCAGCTTTCTTT

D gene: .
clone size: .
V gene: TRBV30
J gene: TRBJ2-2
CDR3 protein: CAWMQGRGNTGELFF
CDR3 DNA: TGTGCCTGGATGCAAGGGAGGGGGAATACCGGGGAGCTGTTTTTT

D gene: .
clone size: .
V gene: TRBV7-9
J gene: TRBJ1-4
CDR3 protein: CASSFTGQRYNEKLFF
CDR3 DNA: TGTGCCAGCAGCTTCACTGGACAGCGTTATAATGAAAAACTGTTTTTT

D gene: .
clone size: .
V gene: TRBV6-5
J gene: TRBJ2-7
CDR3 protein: CASSFGRDSYEQYF
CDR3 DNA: TGTGCCAGCAGTTTCGGACGGGACTCCTACGAGCAGTACTTC

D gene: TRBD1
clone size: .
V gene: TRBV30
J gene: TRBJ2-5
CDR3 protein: CAWSPAGTGVMRPPQYF
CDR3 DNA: TGTGCCTGGAGTCCCGCCGGGACAGGGGTTATGAGGCCCCCCCAGTACTTC

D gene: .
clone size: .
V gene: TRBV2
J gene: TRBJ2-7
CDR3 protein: CASSDPDFEQYF
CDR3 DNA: TGTGCCAGCAGTGACCCTGACTTCGAGCAGTACTTC

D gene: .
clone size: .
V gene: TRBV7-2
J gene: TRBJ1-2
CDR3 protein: CASSLGRGGYGYTF
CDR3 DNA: TGTGCCAGCAGCTTAGGGAGGGGGGGTTATGGCTACACCTTC

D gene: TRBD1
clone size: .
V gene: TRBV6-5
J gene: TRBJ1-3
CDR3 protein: CASSQTGEGGNTIYF
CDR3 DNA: TGTGCCAGCAGCCAGACAGGGGAAGGTGGAAACACCATATATTTT

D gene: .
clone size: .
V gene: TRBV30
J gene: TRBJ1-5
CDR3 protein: CAWSVEGRQPQHF
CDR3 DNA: TGTGCCTGGAGTGTTGAGGGGAGGCAGCCCCAGCATTTT

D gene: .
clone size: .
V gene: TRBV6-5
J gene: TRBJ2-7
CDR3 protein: CASGLGGDIFEQYF
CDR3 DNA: TGTGCCAGCGGCCTGGGGGGGGACATCTTCGAGCAGTACTTC

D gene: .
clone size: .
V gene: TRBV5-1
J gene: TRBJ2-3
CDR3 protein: CASNGVADTQYF
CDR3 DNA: TGCGCCAGCAACGGGGTAGCAGATACGCAGTATTTT

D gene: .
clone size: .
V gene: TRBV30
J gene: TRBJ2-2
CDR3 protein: CAWSRAGTFSTGELFF
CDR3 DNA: TGTGCCTGGTCCAGGGCGGGGACCTTCTCGACCGGGGAGCTGTTTTTT